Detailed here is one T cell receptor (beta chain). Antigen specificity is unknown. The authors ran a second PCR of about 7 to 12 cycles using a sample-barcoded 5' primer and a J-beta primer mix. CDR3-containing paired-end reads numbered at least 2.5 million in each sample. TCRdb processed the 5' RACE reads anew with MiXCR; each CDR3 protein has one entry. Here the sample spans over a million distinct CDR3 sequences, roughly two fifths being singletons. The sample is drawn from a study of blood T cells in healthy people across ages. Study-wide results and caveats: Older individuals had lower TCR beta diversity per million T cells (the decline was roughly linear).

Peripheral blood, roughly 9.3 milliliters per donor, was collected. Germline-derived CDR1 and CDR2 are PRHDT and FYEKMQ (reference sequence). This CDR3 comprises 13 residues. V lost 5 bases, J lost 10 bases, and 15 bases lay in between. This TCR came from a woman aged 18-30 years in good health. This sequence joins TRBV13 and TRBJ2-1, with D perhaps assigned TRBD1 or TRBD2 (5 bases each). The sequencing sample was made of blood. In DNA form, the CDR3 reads TGTGCCAGCAGCGGAGGCGCCAGGGAAGAGCAGTTCTTC. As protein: CASSGGAREEQFF.